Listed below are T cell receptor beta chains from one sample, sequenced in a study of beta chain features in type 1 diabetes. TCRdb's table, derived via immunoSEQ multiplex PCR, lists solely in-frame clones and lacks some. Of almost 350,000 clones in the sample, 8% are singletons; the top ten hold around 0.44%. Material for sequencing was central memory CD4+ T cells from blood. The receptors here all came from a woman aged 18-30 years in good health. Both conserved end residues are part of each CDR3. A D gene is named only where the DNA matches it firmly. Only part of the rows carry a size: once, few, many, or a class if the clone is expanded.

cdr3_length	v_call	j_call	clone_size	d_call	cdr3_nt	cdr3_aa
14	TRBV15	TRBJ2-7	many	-	TGTGCCACCAGCAGAGATGAGGACAACTACGAGCAGTACTTC	CATSRDEDNYEQYF
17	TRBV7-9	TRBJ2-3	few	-	TGTGCCAGCAGCCAAGGAGTTAACAGCGCGCCCACAGATACGCAGTATTTT	CASSQGVNSAPTDTQYF
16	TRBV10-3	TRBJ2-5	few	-	TGTGCCAGCAGTTACAAGAGAGGGGTCCGGCAAGAGACCCAGTACTTC	CASSYKRGVRQETQYF
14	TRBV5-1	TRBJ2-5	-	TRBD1	TGCGCCAGCAATGCCGGACAGGGGAAAGAGACCCAGTACTTC	CASNAGQGKETQYF
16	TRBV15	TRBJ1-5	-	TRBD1	TGTGCCACCAGCAGAGGGACAGGGGGCAGCAATCAGCCCCAGCATTTT	CATSRGTGGSNQPQHF
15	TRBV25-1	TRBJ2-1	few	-	TGTGCCAGCAGTGACGGCAGGTGGTCCTACAATGAGCAGTTCTTC	CASSDGRWSYNEQFF
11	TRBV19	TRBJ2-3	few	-	TGTGCCAGTAGTATAAGGAATACGCAGTATTTT	CASSIRNTQYF
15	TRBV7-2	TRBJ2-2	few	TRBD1	TGTGCCAGCAGCCCCGGACAGGGACGATTTGGGGAGCTGTTTTTT	CASSPGQGRFGELFF
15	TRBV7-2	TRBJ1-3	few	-	TGTGCCAGCAGCTTAAGTCGGGTCTCTGGAAACACCATATATTTT	CASSLSRVSGNTIYF
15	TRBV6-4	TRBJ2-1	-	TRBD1	TGTGCCAGACAATTATTAAACAGGGGCTACAATGAGCAGTTCTTC	CARQLLNRGYNEQFF
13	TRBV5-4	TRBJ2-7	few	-	TGTGCCAGCAGCCAGACTAGCTCCTACGAGCAGTACTTC	CASSQTSSYEQYF
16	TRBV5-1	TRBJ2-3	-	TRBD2	TGCGCCAGCAGCTTGGGCGGGACTAGCCGGACAAATACGCAGTATTTT	CASSLGGTSRTNTQYF
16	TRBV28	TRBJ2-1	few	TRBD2	TGTGCCAGCAGAAATCTAGCGGGAGGAGAATACAATGAGCAGTTCTTC	CASRNLAGGEYNEQFF
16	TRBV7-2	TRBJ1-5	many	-	TGTGCCAGCAGCTCAGGGACCTCGTGGAGTGGTCAGCCCCAGCATTTT	CASSSGTSWSGQPQHF
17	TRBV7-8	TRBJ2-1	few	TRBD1	TGTGCCAGCAGCTTAGCGCAGACAGGGTGGATGGTCAATGAGCAGTTCTTC	CASSLAQTGWMVNEQFF
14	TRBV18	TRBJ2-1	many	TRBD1	TGTGCCAGCTCACCACCGACAGGGGTTGGTGAGCAGTTCTTC	CASSPPTGVGEQFF
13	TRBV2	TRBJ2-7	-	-	TGTGCCAGCAACCTAGACCTCTCCTACGAGCAGTACTTC	CASNLDLSYEQYF
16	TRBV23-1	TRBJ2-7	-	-	TGCGCCAGCAGTGCGAAGAGTAACGGAGAGGGGTACGAGCAGTACTTC	CASSAKSNGEGYEQYF
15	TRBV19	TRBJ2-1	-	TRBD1	TGTGCCAGTAATGACAGGGGCCACAAAGACAATGAGCAGTTCTTC	CASNDRGHKDNEQFF
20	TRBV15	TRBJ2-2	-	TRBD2	TGTGCCACCAGCAGAGATTTAAGGACTAGCGGGAGACTGAACACCGGGGAGCTGTTTTTT	CATSRDLRTSGRLNTGELFF
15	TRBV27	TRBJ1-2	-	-	TGTGCCAGCAGTCCCCAGGACACGAAAAACTATGGCTACACCTTC	CASSPQDTKNYGYTF
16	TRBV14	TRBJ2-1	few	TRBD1	TGTGCCAGCAGCCGGACAGGGGGCCGTCGCTCCAATGAGCAGTTCTTC	CASSRTGGRRSNEQFF
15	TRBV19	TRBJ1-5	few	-	TGTGCCAGTACCAGCCCGGGACTCCCCAATCAGCCCCAGCATTTT	CASTSPGLPNQPQHF
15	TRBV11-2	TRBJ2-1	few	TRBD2	TGTGCCAGCAGTTTCACTAGCGGAGCTTACAATGAGCAGTTCTTC	CASSFTSGAYNEQFF
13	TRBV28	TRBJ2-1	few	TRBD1	TGTGCCAGCAGACAGGGGCCGGCGCACGGGCAGTTCTTC	CASRQGPAHGQFF
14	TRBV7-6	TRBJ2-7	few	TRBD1	TGTGCCAGCAGCTTTGGGACAGGGATGAACGAGCAGTACTTC	CASSFGTGMNEQYF
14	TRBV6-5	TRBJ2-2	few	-	TGTGCCAGCAGTTCTCTGGCGGCGACCGGGGAGCTGTTTTTT	CASSSLAATGELFF
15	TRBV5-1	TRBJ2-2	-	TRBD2	TGCGCCAGCAGGCCAGTCGGCGGGGGATCCGGGGAGCTGTTTTTT	CASRPVGGGSGELFF
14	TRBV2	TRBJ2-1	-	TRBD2	TGTGCCAGCTTATTACGGGAGGGTTACAATGAGCAGTTCTTC	CASLLREGYNEQFF